This T cell receptor (beta chain) was found in a study of blood T cell repertoires in COVID-19. A single count supports this clone. Other nucleotide sequences from this sample produce the same CDR3. Clones were sequenced by immunoSEQ multiplex PCR, and TCRdb holds only the in-frame ones, with some missing. Of fewer than 350,000 clones in the sample, about 88% were seen once. The germline V gene encodes CDR1 SGDLS and CDR2 YYNGEE. V gave up 3 bases and J gave up 7 bases; unmatched junction bases: 3. The CDR3 spans 14 residues. The chain employs TRBV9 and TRBJ2-7, with TRBD2 matching 14 bases. This TCR was sampled from a woman aged 60 to 75 in a cohort exposed to, infected with or recovered from COVID-19 (not recorded which). Specimen: PBMCs or T cells enriched from blood (not recorded which). The CDR3 protein is CASSAGLAGGEQYF. The CDR3 region has the DNA TGTGCCAGCAGCGCCGGACTAGCGGGAGGTGAGCAGTACTTC.